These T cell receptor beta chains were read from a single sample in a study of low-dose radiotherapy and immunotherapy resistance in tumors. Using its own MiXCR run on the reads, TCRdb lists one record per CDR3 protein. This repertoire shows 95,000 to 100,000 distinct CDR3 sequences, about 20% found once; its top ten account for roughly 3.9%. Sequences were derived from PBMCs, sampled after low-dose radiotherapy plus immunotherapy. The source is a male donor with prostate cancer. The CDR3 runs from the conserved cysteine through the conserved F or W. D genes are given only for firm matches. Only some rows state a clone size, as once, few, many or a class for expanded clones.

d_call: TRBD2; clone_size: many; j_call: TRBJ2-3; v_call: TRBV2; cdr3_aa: CASRIAGTSDTQYF
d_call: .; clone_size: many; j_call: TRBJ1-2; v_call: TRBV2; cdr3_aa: CASRPRAEYGYTF
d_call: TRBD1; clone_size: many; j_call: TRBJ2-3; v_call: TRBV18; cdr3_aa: CASSEAGQGGRGTQYF
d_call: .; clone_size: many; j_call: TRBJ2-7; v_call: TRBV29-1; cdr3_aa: CSVEERGQTYEQYF
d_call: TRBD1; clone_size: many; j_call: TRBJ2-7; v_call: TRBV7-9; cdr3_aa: CASSFGQGVGEQYF
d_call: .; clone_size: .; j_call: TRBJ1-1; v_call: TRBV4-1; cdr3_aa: CASSQGTMNTEAFF
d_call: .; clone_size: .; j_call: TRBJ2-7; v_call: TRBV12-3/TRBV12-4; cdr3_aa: CTSSFLPGEQCF
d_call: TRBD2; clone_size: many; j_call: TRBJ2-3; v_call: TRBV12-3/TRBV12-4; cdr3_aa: CASSLGLPSDTQYF
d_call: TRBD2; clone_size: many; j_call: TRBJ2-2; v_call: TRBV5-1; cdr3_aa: CASSLGWPSGGELFF
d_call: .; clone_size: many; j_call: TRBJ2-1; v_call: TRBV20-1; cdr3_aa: CSAREMSLRHNEQFF
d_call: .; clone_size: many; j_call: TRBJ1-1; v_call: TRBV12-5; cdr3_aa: CASGLPAGDNAEAFF
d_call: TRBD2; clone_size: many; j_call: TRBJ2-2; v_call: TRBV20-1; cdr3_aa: CSARGLAGFRNTGELFF
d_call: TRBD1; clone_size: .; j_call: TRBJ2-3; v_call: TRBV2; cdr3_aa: CASKEYRGTDTQYF
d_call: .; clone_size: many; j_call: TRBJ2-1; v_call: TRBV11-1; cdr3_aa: CASSLTYPGGVTEQFF
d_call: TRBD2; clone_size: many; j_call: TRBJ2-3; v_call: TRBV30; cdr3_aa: CAWVPPAGGPDTQYF
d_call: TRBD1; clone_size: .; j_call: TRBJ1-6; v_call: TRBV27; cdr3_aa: CASSPQAGGGSPLHF
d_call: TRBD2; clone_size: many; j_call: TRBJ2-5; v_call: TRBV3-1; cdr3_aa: CASSQGLAGGQGETQYF
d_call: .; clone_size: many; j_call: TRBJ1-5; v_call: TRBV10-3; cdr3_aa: CAISDAQGLGSQHF
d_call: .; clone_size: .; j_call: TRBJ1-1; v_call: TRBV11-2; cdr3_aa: CASSLGRVAFF
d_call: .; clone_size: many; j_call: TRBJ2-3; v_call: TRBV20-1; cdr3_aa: CSARDLRSGNTDTQYF
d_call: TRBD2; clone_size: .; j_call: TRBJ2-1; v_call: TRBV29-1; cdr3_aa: CSVVPGLAGGNEQFF
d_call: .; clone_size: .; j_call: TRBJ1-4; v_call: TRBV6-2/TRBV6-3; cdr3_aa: CASGWTGVNEKLFFF
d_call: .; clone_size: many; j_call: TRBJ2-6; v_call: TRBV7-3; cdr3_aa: CASSLIGGTAGANVLTF
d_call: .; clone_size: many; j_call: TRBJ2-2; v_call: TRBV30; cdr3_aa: CAWKGGPNTGELFF
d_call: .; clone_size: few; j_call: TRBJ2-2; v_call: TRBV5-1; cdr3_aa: CASSWMNGELFF
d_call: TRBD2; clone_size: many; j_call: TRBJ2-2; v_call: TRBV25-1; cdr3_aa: CASSPLGRDYTSSTGELFF
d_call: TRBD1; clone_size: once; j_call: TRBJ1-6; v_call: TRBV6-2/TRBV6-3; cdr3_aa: CASSRELGTVNSPLHF
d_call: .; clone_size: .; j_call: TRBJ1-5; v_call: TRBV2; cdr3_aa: CASTYDSNQPQHF
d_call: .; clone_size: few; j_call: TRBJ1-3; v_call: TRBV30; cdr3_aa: CAWDPRGGSGNTIYF
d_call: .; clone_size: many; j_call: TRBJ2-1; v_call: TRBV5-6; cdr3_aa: CASSLQGLEGFF
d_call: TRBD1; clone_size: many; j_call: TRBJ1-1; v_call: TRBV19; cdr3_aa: CASSVTGENTEAFF
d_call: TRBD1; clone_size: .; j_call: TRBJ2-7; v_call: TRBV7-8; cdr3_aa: CASSFSGTGKQYF
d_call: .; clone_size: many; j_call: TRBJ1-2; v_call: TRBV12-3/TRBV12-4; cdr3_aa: CASSLLGESYGYTF
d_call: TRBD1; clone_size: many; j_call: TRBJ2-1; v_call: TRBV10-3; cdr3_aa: CAISERDSSYNEQFF
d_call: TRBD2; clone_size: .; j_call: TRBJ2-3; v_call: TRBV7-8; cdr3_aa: CASSLGLAGGPDTQYF
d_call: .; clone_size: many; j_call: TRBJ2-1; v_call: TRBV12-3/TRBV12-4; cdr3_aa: CASSLSGRYNEQFF
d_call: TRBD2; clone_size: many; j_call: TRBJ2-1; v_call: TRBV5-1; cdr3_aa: CASSSEGLVFVGEQFF
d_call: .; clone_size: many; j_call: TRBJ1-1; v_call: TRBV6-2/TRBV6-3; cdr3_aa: CASVRNTEAFF
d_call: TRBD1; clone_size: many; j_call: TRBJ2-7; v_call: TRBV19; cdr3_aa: CASSMGTGVEQYF
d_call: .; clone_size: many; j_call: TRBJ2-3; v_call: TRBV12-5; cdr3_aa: CASGRGEFSDTQYF
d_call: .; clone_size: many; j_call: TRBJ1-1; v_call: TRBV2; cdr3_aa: CASSVMVGAARRDTEAFF
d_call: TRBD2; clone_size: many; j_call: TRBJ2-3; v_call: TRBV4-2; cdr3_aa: CASSPTASGRGTDTQYF
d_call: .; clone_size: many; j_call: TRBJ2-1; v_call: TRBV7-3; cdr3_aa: CASSLNPSGVGLRSSYNEQFF
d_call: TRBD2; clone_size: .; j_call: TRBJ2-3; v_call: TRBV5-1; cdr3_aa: CASSSLAGSLTDTQYF